The 10 T cell receptor beta chains listed next were all sequenced from one sample in a study of T cell responses to AZD1222 COVID-19 vaccine. The data were produced by immunoSEQ multiplex PCR, yet TCRdb's version contains in-frame clones alone and is incomplete. The table lists 54,000 or so clones, 70% to 90% of them singletons, with 3% to 4.5% in the top ten. The sequencing here drew on peripheral blood, taken on day 0 of AZD1222 vaccination. The receptors were sampled from an adult in good health.

In this sample, this clone turned up once. This chain links TRBV18 with TRBJ1-5; D is undetermined. V was trimmed by 4 bases and J by 3 bases, leaving 7 bases between them. The CDR3 length is 13 residues. Per the germline V gene, CDR1 is KGHSH and CDR2 is LQKENI. The DNA of the CDR3 is TGTGCCAGCTCACTCGATTACAATCAGCCCCAGCATTTT. Its translation is CASSLDYNQPQHF.

The CDR3 region is CASSWTGPGETQYF. As DNA, the CDR3 is TGTGCCAGCAGCTGGACAGGGCCTGGAGAGACCCAGTACTTC. The V call is TRBV5-6, the J call TRBJ2-5, with 8 bases identical to TRBD1. Germline V gene data show CDR1 as SGHDT and CDR2 as YYEEEE. Trimming removed 3 bases from V and 4 bases from J; junction bases left unmatched: 5. The CDR3 length is 14 residues. The full variable domain, its missing parts supplied by reference TRBV5-6 and TRBJ2-5, is DAGVTQSPTHLIKTRGQQVTLRCSPKSGHDTVSWYQQALGQGPQFIFQYYEEEERQRGNFPDRFSGHQFPNYSSELNVNALLLGDSALYLCASSWTGPGETQYFGPGTRLLVL.

The rearrangement uses TRBV30 and TRBJ1-2; 8 positions match TRBD1. Germline V gene data show CDR1 as GTSNPN and CDR2 as SVGIG (reference sequence). V trimming: 2 bases; J trimming: 4 bases; junction bases outside the gene matches: 6. The CDR3 spans 14 residues. This CDR3 is CAWSNPRGLYGYTF. The DNA of the CDR3 is TGTGCCTGGAGTAATCCCAGGGGGCTCTATGGCTACACCTTC.

This chain uses TRBV27 with TRBJ1-1, with D perhaps TRBD1 (5 bases). The CDR3 has 14 amino acids. V shed 6 bases and J shed 5 bases, with 16 bases lying between them. Germline V gene data show CDR1 as MNHEY and CDR2 as SMNVEV (reference sequence). CDR3 sequence reads: CASSVKSGQTEAFF. CDR3 DNA: TGTGCCAGCAGCGTCAAGTCAGGGCAAACTGAAGCTTTCTTT.

This clone has more than one count but fewer than ten. This chain joins TRBV27 and TRBJ1-3; D is unclear. The V gene lost 6 bases and the J gene lost 4 bases, with 19 bases spanning the gap. The CDR3 runs 16 residues. CDR1 MNHEY and CDR2 SMNVEV come from the germline V gene (reference sequence). CDR3 coding DNA: TGTGCCAGCAGGTACCCGGGCCCATTTTTCGGAAACACCATATATTTT. As protein: CASRYPGPFFGNTIYF.

CDR3 in amino acids: CASSPGAVNNEQFF. For the CDR3, the DNA is TGTGCCAGCTCACCGGGGGCAGTAAACAATGAGCAGTTCTTC. The chain has TRBV18 and TRBJ2-1, with a possible D match to TRBD1 (6 bases). V gave up 3 bases and J gave up 5 bases, with 11 bases separating them. Germline values: CDR1 KGHSH, CDR2 LQKENI. The CDR3 extends over 14 amino acids.

The genes are TRBV7-9 and TRBJ2-1, with 7 bases lining up with TRBD2. CDR1 and CDR2 from the germline V gene are SEHNR and FQNEAQ (reference sequence). The CDR3 sequence is 17 residues long. V lost 2 bases and J lost 4; bases outside the gene matches: 11. The CDR3 spells CASSLWSGDYLYNEQFF. Written as DNA, the CDR3 is TGTGCCAGCAGCTTATGGTCGGGGGACTACTTATACAATGAGCAGTTCTTC.

The CDR3 here is CASSLGLGQWNEKLFF. The CDR3 DNA follows: TGTGCCAGCAGTTTGGGTTTAGGACAATGGAATGAAAAACTGTTTTTT. The genes are TRBV28 and TRBJ1-4; TRBD1 might be the D (5 bases). Germline lookup yields CDR1 MDHEN and CDR2 SYDVKM. V was trimmed by 3 bases and J by 5 bases, leaving 16 bases between them. The CDR3 covers 16 residues.

This chain connects TRBV9 to TRBJ1-1, with a tentative D call TRBD1 (5 bases). Trimming stripped 2 bases from V and 2 bases from J, with 10 bases between. This CDR3 region has 14 residues. The germline V gene encodes CDR1 SGDLS and CDR2 YYNGEE. The CDR3 sequence: CASSVTGPNTEAFF. CDR3 DNA: TGTGCCAGCAGCGTGACGGGGCCTAACACTGAAGCTTTCTTT.

The chain joins TRBV6-5 to TRBJ1-1, with 9 bases that match TRBD1. The CDR3 extends over 12 amino acids. Germline values: CDR1 MNHEY, CDR2 SVGAGI. Trimming at V came to 5 bases and at J to 10 bases, leaving 5 bases not matched to a gene. CDR3 sequence reads: CASSPETGGAFF. The CDR3 DNA follows: TGTGCCAGCAGTCCCGAGACAGGGGGAGCTTTCTTT.